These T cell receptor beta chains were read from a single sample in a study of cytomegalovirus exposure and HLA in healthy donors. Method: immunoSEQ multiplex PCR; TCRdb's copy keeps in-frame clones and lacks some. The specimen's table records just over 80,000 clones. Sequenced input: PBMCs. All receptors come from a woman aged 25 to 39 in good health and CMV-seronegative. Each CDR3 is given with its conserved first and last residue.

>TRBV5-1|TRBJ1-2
CASSPMPDLDYGYTF
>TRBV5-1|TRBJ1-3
CASSRDSSSGNTIYF
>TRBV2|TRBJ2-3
CASSEIAGQGTQYF
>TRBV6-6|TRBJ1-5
CASARDRGPASPQHF
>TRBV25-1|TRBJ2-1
CASNLAGSDNEQFF
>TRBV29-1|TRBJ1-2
CSVGLAGYGYTF
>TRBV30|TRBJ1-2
CAYQDTFGYGYTF
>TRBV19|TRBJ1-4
CASSTGVGEKLFF
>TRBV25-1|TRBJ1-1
CASSEAGNMNTEAFF
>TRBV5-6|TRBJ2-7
CASSFRGGTNEQSF
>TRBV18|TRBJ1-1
CASSPQGPGGTEAFF
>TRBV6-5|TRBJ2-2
CASSYSGGTDTGELFF
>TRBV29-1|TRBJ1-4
CSAMGEKLFF
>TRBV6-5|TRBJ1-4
CASRRTGALREKLFF
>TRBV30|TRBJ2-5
CAWSVGSSGKVETQYF
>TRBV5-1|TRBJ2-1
CASSLTGYSNNEQFF
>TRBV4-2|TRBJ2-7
CASSQDIAGVSEQYF
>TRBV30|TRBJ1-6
CAWRGREDSPLHF
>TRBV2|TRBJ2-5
CASMRTGKETQYF
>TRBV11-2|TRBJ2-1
CASSLETHAGAAWSEQFF
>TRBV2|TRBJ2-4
CASSERGGLAKNIQYF
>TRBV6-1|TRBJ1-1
CASSEREGREAFF
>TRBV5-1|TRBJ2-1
CASSFRTGAYNEQFF
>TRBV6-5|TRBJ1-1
CASSPEDRNTEDFF
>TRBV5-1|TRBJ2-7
CASSFQGEQYF
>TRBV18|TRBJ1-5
CASSPGAGQPQHF
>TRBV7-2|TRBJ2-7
CASSLDGPGQTYEQYF
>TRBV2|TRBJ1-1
CASSPQGMNTEDFF
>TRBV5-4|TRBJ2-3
CASSLGQGADTQYF
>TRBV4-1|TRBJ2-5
CASSQDMRARVEQETQYF
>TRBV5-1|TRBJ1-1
CASSVTGTHTEAFF
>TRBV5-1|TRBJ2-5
CASSFVPGPQETQYF
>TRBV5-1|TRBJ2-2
CASRLSGSVDGELFF
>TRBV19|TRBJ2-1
CASSSRLAGGPYNEQFF
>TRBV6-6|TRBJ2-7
CASSQGGSYEQYF
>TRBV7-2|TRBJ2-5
CASSRTRETETQYF
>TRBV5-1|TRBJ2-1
CASSLANNEQFF
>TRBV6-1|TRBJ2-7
CASSDQAGPSYEQYF
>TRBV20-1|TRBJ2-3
CSAIIGDTQYF
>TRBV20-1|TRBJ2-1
CSARVVNEQFF
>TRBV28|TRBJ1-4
CASSPGTGGSEKLFF
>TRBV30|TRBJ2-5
CAWSVRGSGRGTETQYF
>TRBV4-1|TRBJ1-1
CASSMGRGYTEAFF
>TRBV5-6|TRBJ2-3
CASSYSTDKQYF
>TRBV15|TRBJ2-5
CATQDTVYQETQYF
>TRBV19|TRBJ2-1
CASSISTGVDEQFF
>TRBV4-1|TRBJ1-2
CASSQVGAHRQGANYGYTF
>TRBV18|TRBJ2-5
CASSRDNSKETQYF
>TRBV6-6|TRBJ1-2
CASSYMGAVDGYTF
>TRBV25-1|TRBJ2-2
CASSRGLGGELFF
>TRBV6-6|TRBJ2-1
CASGEGKNEQFF